Below are 9 T cell receptor beta chains sequenced from a single sample in a study of read filtering for tumor transcriptome and immune sequencing. Molecular barcoded adaptors covering alpha/delta and beta/gamma chains were used on 400 to 450 ng RNA. TCRdb re-analysed the reads in MiXCR, keeping a single row per CDR3 protein. The sample lists 11,000 to 15,000 distinct CDR3 sequences, around 21% seen once, with 70% to 90% in the top ten. Material for sequencing was a population of CD138-negative cells sorted from bone marrow. These receptor sequences come from a donor at least 40 years old with multiple myeloma.

Ten or more counts support this clonotype. This chain uses TRBV2 with TRBJ2-7, with D tentatively TRBD1 or TRBD2 (6 bases each). Trimming shortened V by 6 bases and J by 5 bases, and 8 bases separated the two germline ends. This CDR3 has 11 residues. CDR1 SNHLY and CDR2 FYNNEI come from the germline V gene. CDR3 DNA: TGTGCCAGCAGGGGGGGCGACGAGCAGTACTTC. Translation gives CASRGGDEQYF.

About this clonotype: Just one base apart from a much larger clone, this may be a read error. The chain joins TRBV7-2 to TRBJ2-1, with 9 bases matching TRBD2. V was pared by 8 bases and J by 8 bases, with 16 bases of the junction left unmatched. Germline V gene data show CDR1 as SGHTA and CDR2 as FQGNSA. The CDR3 contains 16 residues. The CDR3 region is CASCLSAGTSWDEQFF. CDR3 nucleotide sequence: TGTGCCAGCTGTCTCTCCGCCGGGACTAGCTGGGATGAGCAGTTCTTC.

This clonotype was observed at least ten times. The rearrangement joins TRBV3-1 to TRBJ2-5, with 10 nucleotides matching TRBD1. CDR3 size: 17 residues. The V segment lost 4 bases and the J segment 5 bases; nucleotides outside the gene matches: 13. Per germline, CDR1 LGHDT and CDR2 YNNKEL (reference sequence). The CDR3, as DNA: TGTGCCAGCAGCCCCCGTAGGGCGACAGGGGGCACCGAGACCCAGTACTTC. Protein: CASSPRRATGGTETQYF.

This clonotype was seen many times. Here the CDR3 DNA reads TGTGCCAGCAGTAGAAGGACGGGGAACACTGAAGCTTTCTTT. This encodes CASSRRTGNTEAFF. The rearrangement links TRBV25-1 to TRBJ1-1; D not resolved. The CDR3 covers 14 residues. Trimming took off 5 bases at V and 1 base at J, with 11 bases between the two ends. Germline CDR1 and CDR2: MGHDK and SYGVNS.

In regard to this clonotype: This may be a read error, as it is one base from a much larger clone. The J gene is TRBJ2-7, the V gene TRBV7-2; D call uncertain. The CDR3 consists of 15 residues. With 2 bases removed from V and 6 bases from J, the gap between germline ends came to 17 bases. Germline loops: CDR1 SGHTA, CDR2 FQGNSA. The CDR3 loop reads CASSLSTRAPGEQYF. The CDR3 DNA is TGTGCCAGCAGCTTATCGACAAGGGCCCCTGGCGAGCAGTACTTC.

Many counts were recorded for this clonotype. This chain links TRBV10-3 with TRBJ2-1, with D maybe TRBD1 (5 bases). V was trimmed by 3 bases and J by 7 bases, leaving 7 bases between them. The germline CDR1 and CDR2 sequences are ENHRY and SYGVKD. The CDR3 spans 12 residues. As DNA, the CDR3 is TGTGCCATCAGTGAAAGGGGAAATGAGCAGTTCTTC. It specifies CAISERGNEQFF.

This chain connects TRBV4-1 to TRBJ2-7; 9 nucleotides agree with TRBD1. CDR3 length: 15 residues. Trimming took 1 base from V and 5 from J; bases not matched to a gene: 6. Per germline, CDR1 MGHRA and CDR2 YSYEKL. The DNA for the CDR3 is TGCGCCAGCAGCCAAGGCTGGACAGGGGTTAACGAGCAGTACTTC. Translated, it gives CASSQGWTGVNEQYF.

This clonotype appeared many times. Its ends do not fully match the called genes, so a read error is possible. The chain carries TRBV6-2 or TRBV6-3 and TRBJ2-3; 8 bases map to TRBD2. This CDR3 is 16 amino acids long. Germline lookup yields CDR1 MNHEY and CDR2 SVGEGT. The CDR3 here is CASSDPAGDLTDMQYF. As DNA, the CDR3 is TGTGCCAGCAGTGACCCAGCGGGGGACCTCACAGATATGCAGTATTTT.

This clonotype was observed at least ten times. This chain connects TRBV6-2 or TRBV6-3 to TRBJ2-2, with TRBD2 matching 12 bases. Germline V gives CDR1 MNHEY, CDR2 SVGEGT. Trimming removed 6 bases from V and 4 bases from J; junction bases left unmatched: 18. This CDR3 is built from 20 residues. CDR3 sequence: CASRGGPGLAGLRRTGELFF. CDR3 nucleotide sequence: TGTGCCAGCAGAGGAGGACCGGGACTAGCGGGCTTGCGGCGCACCGGGGAGCTGTTTTTT.